The T cell receptor beta chain described here comes from a study of blood T cell repertoires in COVID-19. Study background: There were acute and convalescent COVID-19 samples, and they came from the United States, Italy and Spain. Nucleic acid was either cDNA or gDNA, and it came from T cells, B-cell-depleted T cells, or PBMCs.

The V and J ends lost 5 bases and 2 bases, in that order; junction bases with no gene match: 2. Germline loops: CDR1 PRHDT, CDR2 FYEKMQ (reference sequence). This CDR3 has 14 residues. Original processing notes: Amplification of reference gene primers was used by the study to estimate nucleated cell counts. The method was immunoSEQ multiplex PCR; TCRdb's version includes in-frame clones alone and lacks a portion of them. Clonal size and the V and J genes are those of that table, whereas D and trimming came from the DNA. Of about 320,000 clones in the sample, almost 85% are singletons; the top ten hold 7.2%.

The receptor was isolated from a human donor in a cohort sampled during active COVID-19. The source material was peripheral blood. The chain recombines TRBV13 with TRBJ2-7, with TRBD1 matching over 11 bases. DNA for the CDR3: TGTGCCAGCAGCCCGGACAGGGGGCCCTACGAGCAGTACTTC. Translating it yields CASSPDRGPYEQYF.